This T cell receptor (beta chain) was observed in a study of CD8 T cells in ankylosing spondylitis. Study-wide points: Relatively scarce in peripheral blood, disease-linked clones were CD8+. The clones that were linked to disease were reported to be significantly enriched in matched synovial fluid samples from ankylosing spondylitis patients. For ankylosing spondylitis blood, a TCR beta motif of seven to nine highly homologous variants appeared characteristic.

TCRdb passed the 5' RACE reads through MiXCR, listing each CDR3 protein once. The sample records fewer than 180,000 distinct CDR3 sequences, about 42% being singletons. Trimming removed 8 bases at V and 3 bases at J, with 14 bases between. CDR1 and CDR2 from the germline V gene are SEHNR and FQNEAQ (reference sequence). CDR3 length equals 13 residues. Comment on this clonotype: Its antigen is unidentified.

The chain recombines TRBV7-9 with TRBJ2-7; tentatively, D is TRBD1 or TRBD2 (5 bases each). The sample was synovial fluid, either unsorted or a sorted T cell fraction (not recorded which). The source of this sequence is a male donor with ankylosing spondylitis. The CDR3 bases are TGTGCCAGCGGGGGACCGCTCTACTACGAGCAGTACTTC. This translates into CASGGPLYYEQYF.